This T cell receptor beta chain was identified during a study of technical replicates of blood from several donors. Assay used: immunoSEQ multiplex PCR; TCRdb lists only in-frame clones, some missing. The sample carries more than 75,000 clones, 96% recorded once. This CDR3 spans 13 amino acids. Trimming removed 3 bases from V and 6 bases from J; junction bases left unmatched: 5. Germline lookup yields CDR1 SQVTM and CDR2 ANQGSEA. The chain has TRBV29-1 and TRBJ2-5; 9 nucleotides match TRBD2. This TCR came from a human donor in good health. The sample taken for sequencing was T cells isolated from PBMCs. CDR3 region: CSVEPREGKTQYF. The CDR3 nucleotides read TGCAGCGTTGAGCCGCGGGAGGGAAAGACCCAGTACTTC.